Below are 11 T cell receptor beta chains sequenced from a single sample in a study of blood T cells in healthy people across ages. Through a sample-barcoded 5' primer and a J-beta primer mix, a second PCR was run for roughly 7 to 12 cycles. TCRdb processed the 5' RACE reads anew with MiXCR; each CDR3 protein has one entry. Of 660,000 or so distinct CDR3 sequences in the sample, approximately 59% were seen once. Sequences were obtained from blood. The receptors originated from a man between 60 and 75 years old in good health.

The rearrangement uses TRBV20-1 and TRBJ2-5; TRBD2 matches 8 bases. Germline loops: CDR1 DFQATT, CDR2 SNEGSKA (reference sequence). V shed 4 bases and J 0 bases; nucleotides not matched to a gene: 7. This CDR3 region has 15 residues. The chain's CDR3 is CSATGGDLYQETQYF. CDR3 sequence (DNA): TGCAGTGCTACGGGGGGGGACCTGTACCAAGAGACCCAGTACTTC.

The chain uses TRBV15 and TRBJ1-4, with D unclear. There are 15 residues in the CDR3. V was cut by 3 bases and J by 10 bases, with 18 bases left in between. CDR1 LNHNV and CDR2 YYDKDF come from the germline V gene (reference sequence). The CDR3 protein is CATSRRMDPEGKLFF. The DNA of the CDR3 is TGTGCCACCAGCAGGCGAATGGACCCCGAGGGAAAACTGTTTTTT.

CDR3 nucleotide sequence: TGTGCCACCAGTGACCCCAACGCGGCTAGCGGGGGGAGGCATGAGCAGTTCTTC. Residues: CATSDPNAASGGRHEQFF. The chain joins TRBV24-1 to TRBJ2-1; 11 nucleotides agree with TRBD2. The length of the CDR3 is 18 residues. In germline, CDR1 is KGHDR, CDR2 SFDVKD. V gave up 4 bases and J gave up 8 bases; unmatched junction bases: 15.

This clonotype showed up just a few times. The V gene is TRBV2, the J gene TRBJ2-5, with D unresolved. Germline V gives CDR1 SNHLY, CDR2 FYNNEI. This CDR3 has 15 amino acids. The ends were cut back, 6 bases at V and 4 bases at J, with 18 bases in the middle. This CDR3 is CASREDPSRVETQYF. The CDR3 DNA sequence: TGTGCCAGCAGAGAGGACCCTTCCCGGGTAGAGACCCAGTACTTC.

This sequence joins TRBV12-3 or TRBV12-4 and TRBJ2-4, with 7 positions matching TRBD1. The CDR3 consists of 15 residues. V lost 3 bases to trimming and J lost 13 bases; unmatched junction nucleotides: 15. The chain's CDR3 is CASSLWSRGKTGQYF. In DNA form, the CDR3 reads TGTGCCAGCAGTTTGTGGAGTCGGGGAAAGACAGGGCAGTACTTC.

This clonotype was counted only a few times. The chain links TRBV9 to TRBJ1-6; 7 bases fit TRBD1. Germline loops: CDR1 SGDLS, CDR2 YYNGEE. The ends lost 2 bases at V and 7 bases at J; junction bases unmatched: 3. CDR3 length equals 14 residues. CDR3 DNA sequence: TGTGCCAGCAGCGTTACAGGGGCCAATTCACCCCTCCACTTT. As protein: CASSVTGANSPLHF.

J is TRBJ1-1 and V is TRBV18; 9 bases agree with TRBD1. The length of the CDR3 is 15 residues. CDR1 is KGHSH and CDR2 is LQKENI in the germline V gene. With 2 bases clipped from V and 5 bases from J, the junction kept 6 bases outside the gene matches. For the CDR3, the DNA is TGTGCCAGCTCACCAAGGGGACAGGGAGGGACTGAAGCTTTCTTT. Protein sequence: CASSPRGQGGTEAFF.

This sequence joins TRBV4-1 and TRBJ2-7, with 7 bases matching TRBD2. Gene TRBJ2-1 matches the end of the DNA better, so the J call may be wrong. The germline V gene has CDR1 MGHRA and CDR2 YSYEKL. This CDR3 contains 16 residues. CDR3 loop: CASSQSGPSGEETQFF. CDR3 bases: TGCGCCAGCAGCCAGAGCGGGCCTAGCGGAGAAGAGACCCAGTTCTTC.

V usage is TRBV18 and J usage is TRBJ1-1, with D hard to call. This CDR3 region has 13 residues. CDR1 KGHSH and CDR2 LQKENI come from the germline V gene. Trimming removed 3 bases from V and 1 base from J, with 6 bases in between. The CDR3 region has the DNA TGTGCCAGCTCACCGCGAGGGAACACTGAAGCTTTCTTT. Its protein is CASSPRGNTEAFF.

The chain recombines TRBV5-1 with TRBJ2-1; 11 bases are a match to TRBD2. Losses at the gene ends were 6 bases for V and 0 bases for J; bases not matched to a gene: 8. Germline loops: CDR1 SGHRS, CDR2 YFSETQ. CDR3 length equals 17 residues. The CDR3 DNA follows: TGCGCCAGCAATCTAGCGGGGGGCCGGAGCTCCTACAATGAGCAGTTCTTC. It translates to CASNLAGGRSSYNEQFF.

The V call is TRBV7-7, the J call TRBJ2-1; tentative D call: TRBD1 (6 bases). Germline loops: CDR1 SSHAT, CDR2 FNYEAQ (reference sequence). Trimming stripped 5 bases from V and 0 bases from J, with 14 bases between. CDR3 length: 16 residues. CDR3 nucleotide sequence: TGTGCCAGCAGCACCGGGACACGCAGCTCCTACAATGAGCAGTTCTTC. Protein product: CASSTGTRSSYNEQFF.